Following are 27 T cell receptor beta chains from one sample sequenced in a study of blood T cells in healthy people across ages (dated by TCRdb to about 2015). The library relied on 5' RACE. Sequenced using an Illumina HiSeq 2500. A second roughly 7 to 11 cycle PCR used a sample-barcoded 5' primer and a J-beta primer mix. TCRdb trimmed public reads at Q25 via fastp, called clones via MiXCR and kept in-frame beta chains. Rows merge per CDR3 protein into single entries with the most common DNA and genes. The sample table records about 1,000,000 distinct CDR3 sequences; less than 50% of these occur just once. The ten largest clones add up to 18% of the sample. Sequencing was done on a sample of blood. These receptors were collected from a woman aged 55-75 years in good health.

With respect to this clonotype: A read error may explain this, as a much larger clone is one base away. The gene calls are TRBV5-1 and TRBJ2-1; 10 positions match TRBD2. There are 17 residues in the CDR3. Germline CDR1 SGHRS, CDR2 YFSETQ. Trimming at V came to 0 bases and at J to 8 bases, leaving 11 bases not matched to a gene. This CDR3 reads CASSLDSTSGKNDEQFF. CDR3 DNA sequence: TGCGCCAGCAGCTTGGATAGTACTAGCGGGAAAAACGATGAGCAGTTCTTC.

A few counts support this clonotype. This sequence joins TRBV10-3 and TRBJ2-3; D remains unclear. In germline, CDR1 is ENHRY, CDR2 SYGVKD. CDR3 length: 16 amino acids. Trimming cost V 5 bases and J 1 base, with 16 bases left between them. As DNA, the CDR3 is TGTGCCATCAGTCGCAAGCTCTCCGGCGGCACAGATACGCAGTATTTT. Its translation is CAISRKLSGGTDTQYF.

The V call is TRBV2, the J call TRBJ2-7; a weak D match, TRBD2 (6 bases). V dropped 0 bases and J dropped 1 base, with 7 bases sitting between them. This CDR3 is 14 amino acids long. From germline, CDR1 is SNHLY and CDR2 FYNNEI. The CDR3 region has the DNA TGTGCCAGCAGTGAAGCTAGCGGATCCTACGAGCAGTACTTC. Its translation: CASSEASGSYEQYF.

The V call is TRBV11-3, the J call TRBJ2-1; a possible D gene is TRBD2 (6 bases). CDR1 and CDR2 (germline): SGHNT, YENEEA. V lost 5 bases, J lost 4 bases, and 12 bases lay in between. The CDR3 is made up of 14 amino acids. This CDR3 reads CASSTSEGYNEQFF. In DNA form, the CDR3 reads TGTGCCAGCAGCACCTCGGAGGGGTACAATGAGCAGTTCTTC.

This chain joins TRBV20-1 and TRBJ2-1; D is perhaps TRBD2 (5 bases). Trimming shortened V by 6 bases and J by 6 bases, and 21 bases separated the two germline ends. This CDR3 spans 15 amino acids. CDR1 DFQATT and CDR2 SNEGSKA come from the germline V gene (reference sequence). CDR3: CSATSGSQSGNEQFF. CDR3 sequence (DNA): TGCAGTGCCACAAGTGGGAGCCAGAGTGGCAATGAGCAGTTCTTC.

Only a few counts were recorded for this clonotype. The CDR3 protein is CSARGQFQETQYF. Here the CDR3 DNA reads TGCAGTGCTAGAGGGCAGTTCCAAGAGACCCAGTACTTC. V and J are TRBV20-1 and TRBJ2-5; D remains unclear. This CDR3 region has 13 residues. The germline V gene encodes CDR1 DFQATT and CDR2 SNEGSKA (reference sequence). Between the trimmed V and J ends, which lost 1 base and 1 base, there was a span of 7 bases.

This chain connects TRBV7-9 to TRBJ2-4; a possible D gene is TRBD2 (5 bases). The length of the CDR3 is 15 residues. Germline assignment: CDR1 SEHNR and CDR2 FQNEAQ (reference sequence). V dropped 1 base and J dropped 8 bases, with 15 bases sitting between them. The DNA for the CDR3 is TGTGCCAGCAGCTTAGTGAAAGGGAGTTTGGACATTCAGTACTTC. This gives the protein CASSLVKGSLDIQYF.

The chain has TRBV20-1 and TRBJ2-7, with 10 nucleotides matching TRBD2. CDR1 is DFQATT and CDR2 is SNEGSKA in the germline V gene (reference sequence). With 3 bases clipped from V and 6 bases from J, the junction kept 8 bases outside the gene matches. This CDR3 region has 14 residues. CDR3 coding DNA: TGCAGTGCTAGGCGGGCGGGACTAGCGTCCGAGCAGTACTTC. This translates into CSARRAGLASEQYF.

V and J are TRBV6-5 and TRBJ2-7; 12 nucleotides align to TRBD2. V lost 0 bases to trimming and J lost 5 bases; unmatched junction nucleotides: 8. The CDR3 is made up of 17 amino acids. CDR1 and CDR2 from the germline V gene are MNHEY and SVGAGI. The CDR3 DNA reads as TGTGCCAGCAGTTACTCGATGTTGGCTAGCGGGAGGGACGAGCAGTACTTC. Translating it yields CASSYSMLASGRDEQYF.

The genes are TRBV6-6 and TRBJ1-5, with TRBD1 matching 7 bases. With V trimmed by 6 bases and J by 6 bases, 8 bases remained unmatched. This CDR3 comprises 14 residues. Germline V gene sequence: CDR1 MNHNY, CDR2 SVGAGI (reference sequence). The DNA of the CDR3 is TGTGCCAGCAGGGGGCTGACAGGGCCTCAGCCCCAGCATTTT. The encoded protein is CASRGLTGPQPQHF.

The CDR3 sequence: CASSVAAQGEQYF. The CDR3 DNA is TGTGCCAGCAGCGTAGCTGCACAGGGAGAGCAGTACTTC. The chain employs TRBV9 and TRBJ2-7; TRBD1 might be the D (6 bases). CDR1 is SGDLS and CDR2 is YYNGEE in the germline V gene. The CDR3 sequence is 13 residues long. V shed 0 bases and J shed 7 bases, with 11 bases lying between them.

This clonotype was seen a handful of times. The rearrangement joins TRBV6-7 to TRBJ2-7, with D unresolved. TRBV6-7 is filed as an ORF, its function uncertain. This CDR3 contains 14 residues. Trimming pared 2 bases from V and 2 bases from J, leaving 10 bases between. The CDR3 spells CASSYGEGAYEQYF. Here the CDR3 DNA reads TGTGCCAGCAGTTACGGGGAAGGCGCCTACGAGCAGTACTTC.

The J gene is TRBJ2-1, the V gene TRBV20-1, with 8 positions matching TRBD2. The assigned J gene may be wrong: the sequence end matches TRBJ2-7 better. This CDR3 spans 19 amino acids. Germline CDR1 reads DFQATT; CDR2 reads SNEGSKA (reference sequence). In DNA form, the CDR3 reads TGCAGTGCTAGAGATACTGGATCGGCGGGAGGACGCTCCTACAATGAGCAGTACTTC. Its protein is CSARDTGSAGGRSYNEQYF.

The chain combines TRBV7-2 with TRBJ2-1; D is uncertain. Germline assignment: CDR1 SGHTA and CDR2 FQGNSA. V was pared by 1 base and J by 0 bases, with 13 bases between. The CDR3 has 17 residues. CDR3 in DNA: TGTGCCAGCAGCTTAGTTGGGCGGAAGAGCTCCTACAATGAGCAGTTCTTC. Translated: CASSLVGRKSSYNEQFF. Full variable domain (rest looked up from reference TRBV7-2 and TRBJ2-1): GAGVSQSPSNKVTEKGKDVELRCDPISGHTALYWYRQSLGQGLEFLIYFQGNSAPDKSGLPSDRFSAERTGGSVSTLTIQRTQQEDSAVYLCASSLVGRKSSYNEQFFGPGTRLTVL.

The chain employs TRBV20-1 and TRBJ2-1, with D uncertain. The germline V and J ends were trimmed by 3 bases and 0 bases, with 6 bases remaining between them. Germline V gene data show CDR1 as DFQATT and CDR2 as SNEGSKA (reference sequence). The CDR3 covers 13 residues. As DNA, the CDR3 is TGCAGTGCTAGTGATAGCTCCTACAATGAGCAGTTCTTC. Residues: CSASDSSYNEQFF.

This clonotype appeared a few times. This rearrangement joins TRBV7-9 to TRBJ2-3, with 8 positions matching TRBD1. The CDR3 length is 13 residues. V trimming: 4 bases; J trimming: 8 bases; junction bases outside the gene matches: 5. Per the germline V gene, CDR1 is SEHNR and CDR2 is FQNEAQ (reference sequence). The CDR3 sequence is CASSSQGAGTQYF. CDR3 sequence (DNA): TGTGCCAGCAGCTCCCAGGGGGCCGGTACGCAGTATTTT.

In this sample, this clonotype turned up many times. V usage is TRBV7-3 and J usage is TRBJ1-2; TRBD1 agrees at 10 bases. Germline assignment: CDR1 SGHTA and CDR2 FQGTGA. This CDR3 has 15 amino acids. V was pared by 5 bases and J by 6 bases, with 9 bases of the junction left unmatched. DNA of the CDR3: TGTGCCAGCAGCCCCTCGGGGACAGGGGTAAATGGCTACACCTTC. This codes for CASSPSGTGVNGYTF.

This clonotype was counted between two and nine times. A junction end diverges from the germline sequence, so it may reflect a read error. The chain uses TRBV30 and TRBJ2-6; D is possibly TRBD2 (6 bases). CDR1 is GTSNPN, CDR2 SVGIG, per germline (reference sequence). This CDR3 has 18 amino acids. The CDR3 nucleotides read TGTGCCTGGAGTGACTGGGCGGGGTTTTTCTCTGGGGTCAACGTCCTGACTTTC. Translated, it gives CAWSDWAGFFSGVNVLTF.

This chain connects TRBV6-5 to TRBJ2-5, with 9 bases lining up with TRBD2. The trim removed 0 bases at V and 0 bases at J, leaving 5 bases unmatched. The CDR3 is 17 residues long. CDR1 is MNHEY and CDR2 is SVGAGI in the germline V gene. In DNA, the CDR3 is TGTGCCAGCAGTTACTCGGGGCTAGCGGGGTACCAAGAGACCCAGTACTTC. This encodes CASSYSGLAGYQETQYF.

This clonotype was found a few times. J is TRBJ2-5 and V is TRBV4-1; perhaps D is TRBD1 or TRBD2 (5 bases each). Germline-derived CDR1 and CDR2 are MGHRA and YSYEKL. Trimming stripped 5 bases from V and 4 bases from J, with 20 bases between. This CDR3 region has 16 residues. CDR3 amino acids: CASSYSGADLGETQYF. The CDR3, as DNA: TGCGCCAGCAGCTACTCCGGGGCAGACCTGGGAGAGACCCAGTACTTC.

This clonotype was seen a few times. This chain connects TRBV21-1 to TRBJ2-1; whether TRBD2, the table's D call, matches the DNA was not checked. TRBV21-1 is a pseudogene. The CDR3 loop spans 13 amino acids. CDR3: CASSKSPEGEQFF. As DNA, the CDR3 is TGTGCCAGCAGCAAAAGCCCAGAGGGTGAGCAGTTCTTC.

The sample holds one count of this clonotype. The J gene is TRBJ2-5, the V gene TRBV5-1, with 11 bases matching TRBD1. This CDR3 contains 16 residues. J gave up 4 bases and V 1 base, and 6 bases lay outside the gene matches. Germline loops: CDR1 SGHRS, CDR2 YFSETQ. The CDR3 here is CASSLIRTGGLETQYF. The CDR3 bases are TGCGCCAGCAGCTTGATACGGACAGGGGGCTTAGAGACCCAGTACTTC.

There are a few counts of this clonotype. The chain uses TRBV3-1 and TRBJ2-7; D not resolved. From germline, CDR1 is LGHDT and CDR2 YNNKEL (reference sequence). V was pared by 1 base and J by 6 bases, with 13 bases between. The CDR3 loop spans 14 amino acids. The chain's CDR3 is CASSQGSAGFEQYF. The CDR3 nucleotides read TGTGCCAGCAGCCAAGGTAGTGCCGGGTTCGAGCAGTACTTC.

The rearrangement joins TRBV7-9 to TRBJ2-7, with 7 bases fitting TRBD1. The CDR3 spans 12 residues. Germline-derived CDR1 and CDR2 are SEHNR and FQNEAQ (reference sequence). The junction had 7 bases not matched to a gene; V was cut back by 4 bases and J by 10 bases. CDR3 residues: CASSYSEGAQYF. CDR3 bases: TGTGCCAGCAGCTACTCCGAGGGGGCCCAGTACTTC.

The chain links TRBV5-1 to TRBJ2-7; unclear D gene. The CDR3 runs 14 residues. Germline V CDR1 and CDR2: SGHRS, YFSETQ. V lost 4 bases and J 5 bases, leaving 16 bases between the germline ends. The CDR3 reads CASSIQPGPHEQYF. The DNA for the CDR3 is TGCGCCAGCAGCATTCAACCGGGTCCTCACGAGCAGTACTTC.

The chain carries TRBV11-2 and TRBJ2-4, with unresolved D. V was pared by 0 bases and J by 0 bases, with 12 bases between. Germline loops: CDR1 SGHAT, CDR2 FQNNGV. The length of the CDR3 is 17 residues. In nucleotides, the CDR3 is TGTGCCAGCAGCTTAGATGGGCAAGATCTAGCCAAAAACATTCAGTACTTC. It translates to CASSLDGQDLAKNIQYF.

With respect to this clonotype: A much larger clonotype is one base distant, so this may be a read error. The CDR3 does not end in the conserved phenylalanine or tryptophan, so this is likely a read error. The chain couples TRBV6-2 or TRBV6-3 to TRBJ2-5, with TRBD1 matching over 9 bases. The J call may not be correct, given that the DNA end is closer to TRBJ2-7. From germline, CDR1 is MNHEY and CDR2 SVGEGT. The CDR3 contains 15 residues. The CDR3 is CASSKTGGALGEQYS. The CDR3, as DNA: TGTGCCAGCAGCAAAACAGGGGGCGCGTTAGGCGAGCAGTACTCC.